These 32 T cell receptor beta chains came from one sample sequenced in a study of cytomegalovirus exposure and HLA in healthy donors. The primer mix had 60 Vbeta and 13 Jbeta primers. TCRdb's table, derived via immunoSEQ multiplex PCR, lists solely in-frame clones and lacks some. Among about 150,000 clones listed, about four fifths were seen once. Source material: PBMCs. The receptors were sampled from a human donor in good health.

The chain couples TRBV11-1 to TRBJ2-5; D might be TRBD1 (5 bases). The CDR3 is 15 amino acids. Trimming removed 3 bases at V and 2 bases at J, with 13 bases between. Germline V gene lookup returns CDR1 SGHAT and CDR2 FQDESV (reference sequence). CDR3 in DNA: TGTGCCAGCAGCTTTTGGGGCATAGCTCAAGAGACCCAGTACTTC. Translation gives CASSFWGIAQETQYF.

The chain links TRBV7-6 to TRBJ1-5; D gene unclear. CDR1 is SGHVS, CDR2 FNYEAQ, per germline. V dropped 3 bases and J dropped 6 bases, with 9 bases sitting between them. This CDR3 comprises 13 residues. CDR3 nucleotides: TGTGCCAGCAGCTTGGCCTCGGGTCAGCCCCAGCATTTT. Encoded protein: CASSLASGQPQHF.

The chain employs TRBV9 and TRBJ2-5; 8 bases line up with TRBD2. The V gene end was trimmed by 0 bases and the J gene end by 5 bases; junction bases not matched to a gene: 6. The germline V gene has CDR1 SGDLS and CDR2 YYNGEE. The CDR3 is 15 residues long. The CDR3 loop is CASSVGGSGSETQYF. CDR3 sequence (DNA): TGTGCCAGCAGCGTAGGGGGCAGCGGGAGCGAGACCCAGTACTTC.

The CDR3 protein is CASIKRESGSEQFF. The CDR3 DNA is TGTGCCAGTATTAAGCGGGAGAGTGGTAGTGAGCAGTTCTTC. The rearrangement uses TRBV19 and TRBJ2-1; TRBD2 agrees at 8 bases. The trim removed 7 bases at V and 9 bases at J, leaving 11 bases unmatched. The length of the CDR3 is 14 residues. CDR1 LNHDA and CDR2 SQIVND come from the germline V gene (reference sequence).

This chain uses TRBV9 with TRBJ2-2; possibly TRBD1 for D (6 bases). This CDR3 has 15 residues. Germline-derived CDR1 and CDR2 are SGDLS and YYNGEE. Trimming left V 2 bases short and J 8 bases short, with 16 bases between. CDR3 loop: CASSVLGSGAGELFF. For the CDR3, the DNA is TGTGCCAGCAGCGTCTTAGGGTCAGGGGCTGGGGAGCTGTTTTTT.

This clone was observed a handful of times. CDR3 nucleotides: TGTGCCAGCTCACCTAAGACAACGGTGAACACTGAAGCTTTCTTT. Protein product: CASSPKTTVNTEAFF. The chain uses TRBV18 and TRBJ1-1; D uncertain. Germline V lookup: CDR1 KGHSH, CDR2 LQKENI. The length of the CDR3 is 15 residues. Deletions cut 3 bases from V and 0 bases from J, with 11 bases between.

The chain couples TRBV6-1 to TRBJ1-1, with 8 bases identical to TRBD1. This CDR3 contains 13 residues. J lost 3 bases, V lost 10 bases, and 7 bases had no gene match. Germline CDR1 is MNHNS and CDR2 is SASEGT. This CDR3 is CATQNRGYTEAFF. The CDR3 coding sequence is TGTGCCACCCAAAACAGGGGGTACACTGAAGCTTTCTTT.

The chain carries TRBV30 and TRBJ2-7; 8 bases map to TRBD1. With 4 bases clipped from V and 6 bases from J, the junction kept 5 bases outside the gene matches. The germline CDR1 and CDR2 sequences are GTSNPN and SVGIG (reference sequence). The CDR3 runs 12 residues. The CDR3 sequence: CAWTGGAGEQYF. For the CDR3, the DNA is TGTGCCTGGACAGGGGGCGCGGGCGAGCAGTACTTC.

V is TRBV18 and J is TRBJ2-1; 7 bases fit TRBD2. Losses at the gene ends were 5 bases for V and 2 bases for J; bases not matched to a gene: 3. CDR1 and CDR2 (germline): KGHSH, LQKENI. The CDR3 is 14 amino acids. The DNA for the CDR3 is TGTGCCAGCTCAGGACTAGAAGCCTACAATGAGCAGTTCTTC. Translation: CASSGLEAYNEQFF.

This clone appeared a few times. V and J are TRBV11-2 and TRBJ2-7, with 9 nucleotides matching TRBD1. The V and J ends lost 5 bases and 1 base, in that order; junction bases with no gene match: 6. Per the germline V gene, CDR1 is SGHAT and CDR2 is FQNNGV. This CDR3 is built from 15 residues. This CDR3 reads CASSREDRGSYEQYF. The CDR3 DNA sequence: TGTGCCAGCAGCCGGGAGGACAGGGGATCCTACGAGCAGTACTTC.

This chain joins TRBV6-5 and TRBJ2-7; D is ambiguous. CDR3 length: 14 amino acids. Trimming took off 4 bases at V and 3 bases at J, with 13 bases between the two ends. The germline gives CDR1 MNHEY, CDR2 SVGAGI. This chain's CDR3 is CASSSLAVLYEQYF. The CDR3 nucleotides read TGTGCCAGCAGTTCTTTAGCAGTTCTCTACGAGCAGTACTTC.

This clone was found once. The V gene is TRBV5-4, the J gene TRBJ2-3, with 11 bases aligning to TRBD2. CDR3 size: 14 residues. V lost 2 bases and J lost 9; bases outside the gene matches: 5. The germline V gene has CDR1 SGHNT and CDR2 YYREEE (reference sequence). The CDR3, as DNA: TGTGCCAGCAGCTTACTAGCGGGAGAAGTCACGCAGTATTTT. Amino acids: CASSLLAGEVTQYF.

This chain connects TRBV10-2 to TRBJ1-1; D possibly corresponds to TRBD1 (6 bases). Germline V lookup: CDR1 WSHSY, CDR2 SAAADI. V shed 8 bases and J shed 0 bases, with 19 bases lying between them. There are 16 residues in the CDR3. The CDR3 protein is CASGRTEPNMNTEAFF. The CDR3 DNA sequence: TGCGCCAGCGGAAGGACAGAACCTAATATGAACACTGAAGCTTTCTTT.

In its sample, this clone was seen a few times. The chain carries TRBV5-5 and TRBJ2-7; maybe TRBD1 (5 bases). CDR3 length equals 14 residues. Trimming removed 1 base from V and 3 bases from J, with 11 bases in between. CDR1 is SGHKS and CDR2 is YYEKEE in the germline V gene (reference sequence). CDR3 in DNA: TGTGCCAGCAGCTTGTTCCAGGGAAACTACGAGCAGTACTTC. Translated: CASSLFQGNYEQYF.

This chain joins TRBV30 and TRBJ1-1; 8 bases are shared with TRBD1. The CDR3 totals 19 residues. CDR1 is GTSNPN, CDR2 SVGIG, per germline (reference sequence). The junction had 18 bases not matched to a gene; V was cut back by 2 bases and J by 1 base. The CDR3 region is CAWSLPGQEEHNPNTEAFF. The CDR3 DNA sequence: TGTGCCTGGAGTTTACCGGGACAGGAAGAACACAATCCGAACACTGAAGCTTTCTTT.

This clone was seen a single time. Other DNA sequences in the sample encode the same CDR3. The gene calls are TRBV7-6 and TRBJ1-1, with TRBD1 as a possible D gene (6 bases). Trimming left V 5 bases short and J 2 bases short, with 15 bases between. Germline V lookup: CDR1 SGHVS, CDR2 FNYEAQ. The CDR3 is 15 residues long. CDR3 sequence (DNA): TGTGCCAGCAGCCCCCTCCGACAGGCTAACACTGAAGCTTTCTTT. Its protein is CASSPLRQANTEAFF.

This clone was observed a handful of times. The chain has TRBV10-3 and TRBJ2-5, with TRBD2 matching 10 bases. Germline loops: CDR1 ENHRY, CDR2 SYGVKD. The CDR3 totals 16 residues. V was pared by 0 bases and J by 0 bases, with 1 base of the junction left unmatched. For the CDR3, the DNA is TGTGCCATCAGTGAGTCGCTAGCGGGAGACCAAGAGACCCAGTACTTC. Translating gives CAISESLAGDQETQYF.

The chain couples TRBV5-1 to TRBJ1-2, with TRBD1 matching over 10 bases. The CDR3 extends over 16 amino acids. V lost 1 base and J lost 2; bases outside the gene matches: 5. Germline CDR1 and CDR2: SGHRS and YFSETQ. The CDR3 sequence: CASSLSGTGVNYGYTF. CDR3 nucleotides: TGCGCCAGCAGCTTGAGCGGGACAGGGGTGAACTATGGCTACACCTTC.

The rearrangement links TRBV4-2 to TRBJ2-7; 12 nucleotides line up with TRBD1. Germline-derived CDR1 and CDR2 are LGHNA and YNFKEQ. This CDR3 is built from 15 residues. Trimming removed 5 bases from V and 6 bases from J; junction bases left unmatched: 8. CDR3 sequence reads: CASSYTGQGAFEQYF. CDR3 sequence (DNA): TGTGCCAGCAGCTACACGGGACAGGGGGCATTCGAGCAGTACTTC.

The CDR3 region is CASSDGGGVGYTF. CDR3 coding DNA: TGTGCCAGCAGCGACGGGGGGGGCGTGGGCTACACCTTC. This chain links TRBV6-6 with TRBJ1-2; a weak D match, TRBD1 (6 bases). The CDR3 covers 13 residues. V dropped 6 bases and J dropped 8 bases, with 16 bases sitting between them. Germline V gene sequence: CDR1 MNHNY, CDR2 SVGAGI (reference sequence).

V usage is TRBV28 and J usage is TRBJ2-5; 8 bases match TRBD2. Germline-derived CDR1 and CDR2 are MDHEN and SYDVKM. Trimming cost V 7 bases and J 5 bases; bases outside gene matches: 9. This CDR3 has 14 residues. This chain's CDR3 is CASTPAGEWETQYF. The DNA for the CDR3 is TGTGCCAGCACCCCAGCGGGAGAATGGGAGACCCAGTACTTC.

This clone was found once. V and J are TRBV5-1 and TRBJ2-7, with 12 bases lining up with TRBD2. CDR3 length: 15 amino acids. Germline CDR1 reads SGHRS; CDR2 reads YFSETQ. The V and J ends lost 3 bases and 2 bases, in that order; junction bases with no gene match: 3. The CDR3 DNA reads TGCGCCAGCAGCTCGCGGACTAGCGGGGCCTACGAGCAGTACTTC. As protein: CASSSRTSGAYEQYF.

The V call is TRBV7-9, the J call TRBJ1-2; D remains ambiguous. Trimming removed 2 bases at V and 2 bases at J, with 9 bases between. CDR1 is SEHNR, CDR2 FQNEAQ, per germline (reference sequence). The CDR3 runs 14 residues. CDR3 in amino acids: CASSLYPENYGYTF. In DNA, the CDR3 is TGTGCCAGCAGCTTATATCCAGAAAACTATGGCTACACCTTC.

The chain employs TRBV2 and TRBJ1-5, with D possibly matching TRBD1 (5 bases). Germline values: CDR1 SNHLY, CDR2 FYNNEI. The CDR3 spans 15 residues. The V gene lost 2 bases and the J gene lost 0 bases, with 8 bases spanning the gap. The DNA for the CDR3 is TGTGCCAGCAGTGAAAAGGGGCTTAGCAATCAGCCCCAGCATTTT. Encoded protein: CASSEKGLSNQPQHF. Full variable domain (outside the CDR3, taken from reference TRBV2 and TRBJ1-5): EPEVTQTPSHQVTQMGQEVILRCVPISNHLYFYWYRQILGQKVEFLVSFYNNEISEKSEIFDDQFSVERPDGSNFTLKIRSTKLEDSAMYFCASSEKGLSNQPQHFGDGTRLSIL.

V gene TRBV19 combines with J gene TRBJ2-7; 7 bases line up with TRBD2. Germline trimming cut 1 base from V and 2 bases from J; bases unmatched to any gene: 5. CDR3 length: 15 residues. Germline lookup yields CDR1 LNHDA and CDR2 SQIVND (reference sequence). CDR3 region: CASSIGSGMAYEQYF. CDR3 bases: TGTGCCAGTAGTATAGGAAGCGGGATGGCCTACGAGCAGTACTTC. Together with reference TRBV19 and TRBJ2-7, the CDR3 gives the full variable domain: DGGITQSPKYLFRKEGQNVTLSCEQNLNHDAMYWYRQDPGQGLRLIYYSQIVNDFQKGDIAEGYSVSREKKESFPLTVTSAQKNPTAFYLCASSIGSGMAYEQYFGPGTRLTVT.

The V and J genes are TRBV5-4 and TRBJ1-2; no reliable D call. V shed 2 bases and J shed 0 bases, with 11 bases lying between them. The germline CDR1 and CDR2 sequences are SGHNT and YYREEE (reference sequence). The CDR3 has 15 amino acids. The CDR3 sequence: CASSFRSQANYGYTF. In DNA form, the CDR3 reads TGTGCCAGCAGCTTTAGATCTCAGGCTAACTATGGCTACACCTTC.

The chain couples TRBV11-2 to TRBJ2-2; 11 bases line up with TRBD1. The CDR3 is 17 amino acids. The V segment lost 1 base and the J segment 4 bases; nucleotides outside the gene matches: 5. Germline lookup yields CDR1 SGHAT and CDR2 FQNNGV. CDR3 loop: CASSLGRTGGFTGELFF. The CDR3 DNA sequence: TGTGCCAGCAGCTTAGGGAGGACAGGGGGCTTCACCGGGGAGCTGTTTTTT.

The J gene is TRBJ1-1, the V gene TRBV2, with TRBD1 matching over 7 bases. This CDR3 comprises 15 residues. V lost 2 bases to trimming and J lost 2 bases; unmatched junction nucleotides: 5. Germline-derived CDR1 and CDR2 are SNHLY and FYNNEI. The CDR3 protein is CASSEPGQSNTEAFF. CDR3 DNA: TGTGCCAGCAGTGAACCGGGACAGAGTAACACTGAAGCTTTCTTT. Variable domain in full (rest from reference TRBV2 and TRBJ1-1): EPEVTQTPSHQVTQMGQEVILRCVPISNHLYFYWYRQILGQKVEFLVSFYNNEISEKSEIFDDQFSVERPDGSNFTLKIRSTKLEDSAMYFCASSEPGQSNTEAFFGQGTRLTVV.

This rearrangement joins TRBV19 to TRBJ1-1, with D possibly matching TRBD1 (5 bases). V lost 4 bases, J lost 1 base, and 16 bases lay in between. The CDR3 runs to 16 residues. CDR1 and CDR2 from the germline V gene are LNHDA and SQIVND (reference sequence). CDR3: CASSRVGRQGNTEAFF. The CDR3 DNA sequence: TGTGCCAGTAGTAGGGTCGGGAGGCAGGGGAACACTGAAGCTTTCTTT.

The rearrangement uses TRBV5-5 and TRBJ2-3; D is unclear. The V gene's germline CDR1 is SGHKS and CDR2 YYEKEE (reference sequence). The CDR3 consists of 14 residues. Trimming took 1 base from V and 4 from J, leaving 10 bases between them. CDR3 DNA: TGTGCCAGCAGCTTGATCCGGTCCCCAGATACGCAGTATTTT. Amino acid sequence: CASSLIRSPDTQYF.

V is TRBV7-6 and J is TRBJ1-5; 8 bases line up with TRBD1. J gave up 3 bases and V 3 bases, and 1 base lay outside the gene matches. CDR3 size: 14 residues. In germline, CDR1 is SGHVS, CDR2 FNYEAQ. CDR3 bases: TGTGCCAGCAGCTTGACAGGGGACAATCAGCCCCAGCATTTT. Translation gives CASSLTGDNQPQHF.

The chain carries TRBV18 and TRBJ2-1, with TRBD2 matching 11 bases. Germline trimming cut 4 bases from V and 6 bases from J; bases unmatched to any gene: 5. CDR1 is KGHSH and CDR2 is LQKENI in the germline V gene. There are 15 residues in the CDR3. CDR3 bases: TGTGCCAGCTCACTACTAGCGGGAGTGGGCAATGAGCAGTTCTTC. This gives the protein CASSLLAGVGNEQFF.